Listed below are T cell receptor beta chains from one sample, sequenced in a study of blood T cell repertoires in COVID-19. Produced via immunoSEQ multiplex PCR; TCRdb's table is partial and in-frame only. The table includes 70,000 to 100,000 clones, 90% detected once. Sequencing was done on a sample of peripheral blood. The receptor set was obtained from a man in his 60s with acute or convalescent COVID-19. Both conserved end residues are part of each CDR3. The D gene is left open where the match is weak. The size field is filled for only some rows; it gives once, few, many or a size class.

J,D,size,V,DNA,CDR3
TRBJ1-5,.,.,TRBV13,TGTGCCAGCAGCTTAGGGCTCGGGCAGGGAAATCAGCCCCAGCATTTT,CASSLGLGQGNQPQHF
TRBJ1-1,.,.,TRBV11-2,TGTGCCAGCAGCTTAGTAGGGGAAACTGAAGCTTTCTTT,CASSLVGETEAFF
TRBJ2-1,.,.,TRBV7-9,TGTGCCAGCAGCTTAGTACATGCGGGCCGCTCCTACAATGAGCAGTTCTTC,CASSLVHAGRSYNEQFF
TRBJ1-5,TRBD1,few,TRBV24-1,TGTGCCACCAGTGAAACAGGGGCTCTCGATCAGCCCCAGCATTTT,CATSETGALDQPQHF
TRBJ1-4,.,.,TRBV28,TGTGCCAGCAGAGAACCGGGTTCCGGTAATGAAAAACTGTTTTTT,CASREPGSGNEKLFF
TRBJ2-1,TRBD2,.,TRBV4-2,TGTGCCAGCAGCCAAGATGAAGCGGGGTACAATGAGCAGTTCTTC,CASSQDEAGYNEQFF
TRBJ2-5,TRBD2,.,TRBV4-3,TGCGCCAGCAGCCAAGATCTCTCGGGAGGGTGGGAAGAGACCCAGTACTTC,CASSQDLSGGWEETQYF
TRBJ2-3,TRBD2,.,TRBV5-4,TGTGCCAGCAGCCCCTCCAGCGGGGGGAGCACAGATACGCAGTATTTT,CASSPSSGGSTDTQYF
TRBJ2-7,TRBD2,.,TRBV12-3/TRBV12-4,TGTGCCAGCAGTCAGACTAGCCCGGGAGAGCAGTACTTC,CASSQTSPGEQYF
TRBJ1-1,.,.,TRBV6-5,TGTGCCAGCTGGGCAGAAGAGACTGAAGCTTTCTTT,CASWAEETEAFF
TRBJ1-1,.,once,TRBV19,TGTGCCAGTAGCCCCCGGGGAGAGGAGGGTTGGGAAGCTTTCTTT,CASSPRGEEGWEAFF
TRBJ1-4,.,.,TRBV28,TGTGCCAGCGAGGGCGCCGACTTAGGTGAAAAACTGTTTTTT,CASEGADLGEKLFF
TRBJ2-1,TRBD2,.,TRBV4-1,TGCGCCAGCAGCCAAGTTGATATGGGACTAGCGGGCTACAATGAGCAGTTCTTC,CASSQVDMGLAGYNEQFF
TRBJ1-3,.,.,TRBV2,TGTGCCAGCAGTGGCACAGGCCTAATCTCTGGAAACACCATATATTTT,CASSGTGLISGNTIYF
TRBJ2-7,TRBD1,.,TRBV5-6,TGTGCCAGCAGCTTGGGGGTATGGGGACAGTTTTCCTACGAGCAGTACTTC,CASSLGVWGQFSYEQYF
TRBJ1-1,TRBD1,few,TRBV6-2/TRBV6-3,TGTGCCAGCAGTCGCTCAGGGGGCCATAAAGAAGCTTTCTTT,CASSRSGGHKEAFF
TRBJ2-3,TRBD1,.,TRBV19,TGTGCCAGTAGTAGAGGGACAGGGCCAGATACGCAGTATTTT,CASSRGTGPDTQYF
TRBJ2-7,TRBD2,once,TRBV3-1/TRBV3-2,TGTGCCAGCAGCCAAGATGGAAGCGGGAGGGAACTCTACGAGCAGTACTTC,CASSQDGSGRELYEQYF
TRBJ1-1,.,.,TRBV6-5,TGTGCCAGCACCCGCGATGTCACTGAAGCTTTCTTT,CASTRDVTEAFF